The sequence of this T cell receptor (beta chain) was determined in a study of regulatory T cells in long-lasting Graves disease. With iRepertoire HTBI primers and Arm-PCR of CDR3 regions, TCR beta libraries were built. TCRdb independently ran MiXCR on the multiplex PCR reads; one entry per CDR3 protein. The table lists about 560,000 distinct CDR3 sequences, roughly 16% of them singletons. Specified time point: newly diagnosed GD, antithyroid drugs for less than 3 months. PBMC-extracted RNA yielded the TCR library. This clonotype turned up a few times. The CDR3 extends over 22 amino acids. Trimming at V came to 0 bases and at J to 7 bases, leaving 27 bases not matched to a gene. The germline gives CDR1 DFQATT, CDR2 SNEGSKA (reference sequence). The same sample was also studied in work on T cells in Graves' hyperthyroidism and ophthalmopathy.

This specimen consisted of peripheral blood mononuclear cells (PBMCs), obtained at new diagnosis, from a patient treated with antithyroid drugs. V is TRBV20-1 and J is TRBJ2-1; TRBD2 matches at 10 bases. This clonotype originated in a young man with Graves disease. The CDR3 DNA sequence: TGCAGTGCTAGAGAAGAACGTCTGGACACAAGCCGACCGGGACTAGCGACGAATGAGCAGTTCTTC. It is translated as CSAREERLDTSRPGLATNEQFF.